The 8 T cell receptor beta chains below all came from one sample that was sequenced in a study of blood T cell repertoires in COVID-19. The table came from immunoSEQ multiplex PCR; TCRdb's copy has only in-frame clones and leaves some out. In the table there are about 230,000 clones, 75% to 85% of which are singletons. Material: peripheral blood. These receptors were taken from a woman in her 50s with acute or convalescent COVID-19.

This clone was found once. This chain connects TRBV28 to TRBJ1-2, with D maybe TRBD1 (5 bases). The CDR3 is 13 amino acids. V lost 3 bases, J lost 8 bases, and 13 bases lay in between. The germline V gene encodes CDR1 MDHEN and CDR2 SYDVKM. The CDR3 coding sequence is TGTGCCAGCAGTTTGAATGTGGGGGGAGGCTACACCTTC. Protein sequence: CASSLNVGGGYTF.

This chain links TRBV18 with TRBJ2-3, with D unclear. The CDR3 is made up of 13 amino acids. Trimming pared 3 bases from V and 6 bases from J, leaving 10 bases between. Germline CDR1 KGHSH, CDR2 LQKENI. The CDR3, as DNA: TGTGCCAGCTCACCGATCAGCGTGGATACGCAGTATTTT. Protein: CASSPISVDTQYF. The variable domain in full, completed from reference TRBV18 and TRBJ2-3, reads NAGVMQNPRHLVRRRGQEARLRCSPMKGHSHVYWYRQLPEEGLKFMVYLQKENIIDESGMPKERFSAEFPKEGPSILRIQQVVRGDSAAYFCASSPISVDTQYFGPGTRLTVL.

The chain joins TRBV9 to TRBJ1-5; D possibly corresponds to TRBD1 (6 bases). V gave up 1 base and J gave up 4 bases, with 12 bases separating them. The CDR3 is 15 amino acids. In germline, CDR1 is SGDLS, CDR2 YYNGEE. The CDR3 coding sequence is TGTGCCAGCAGCGTATCAGGACAGAGTAATCAGCCCCAGCATTTT. It specifies CASSVSGQSNQPQHF. Based on the CDR3 plus reference TRBV9 and TRBJ1-5, the full variable domain is DSGVTQTPKHLITATGQRVTLRCSPRSGDLSVYWYQQSLDQGLQFLIQYYNGEERAKGNILERFSAQQFPDLHSELNLSSLELGDSALYFCASSVSGQSNQPQHFGDGTRLSIL.

The V and J genes are TRBV29-1 and TRBJ1-1; D is undetermined. V lost 7 bases and J 0 bases, leaving 6 bases between the germline ends. This CDR3 has 11 residues. The germline V gene has CDR1 SQVTM and CDR2 ANQGSEA. The CDR3 region is CSATLNTEAFF. The DNA for the CDR3 is TGCAGCGCTACATTGAACACTGAAGCTTTCTTT.

This chain links TRBV5-1 with TRBJ2-5, with 7 bases lining up with TRBD1. This CDR3 has 14 residues. Unmatched junction bases numbered 3, after V lost 3 bases and J lost 1 base. CDR1 SGHRS and CDR2 YFSETQ come from the germline V gene. CDR3 region: CASSSGQLQETQYF. As DNA, the CDR3 is TGCGCCAGCAGCTCGGGACAGCTCCAAGAGACCCAGTACTTC.

Only one count was recorded for this clone. The genes are TRBV4-2 and TRBJ2-2; no clear D. Germline loops: CDR1 LGHNA, CDR2 YNFKEQ. Between the trimmed V and J ends, which lost 4 bases and 8 bases, there was a span of 8 bases. CDR3 length: 12 residues. CDR3 loop: CASSLRSGELFF. The CDR3 DNA sequence: TGTGCCAGCAGCCTCCGGTCTGGGGAGCTGTTTTTT.

The V gene is TRBV13, the J gene TRBJ2-7, with 10 bases fitting TRBD2. There are 16 residues in the CDR3. Germline lookup yields CDR1 PRHDT and CDR2 FYEKMQ (reference sequence). Trimming cost V 6 bases and J 3 bases; bases outside gene matches: 11. As DNA, the CDR3 is TGTGCCAGCAGTCCCCAGCGGGGGGGAGTTGGCTACGAGCAGTACTTC. Its translation is CASSPQRGGVGYEQYF.

This clone occurred many times. Other DNA sequences in the same sample also yield this CDR3. The chain uses TRBV5-6 and TRBJ1-6, with a possible D match to TRBD1 (5 bases). There are 15 residues in the CDR3. The germline V gene has CDR1 SGHDT and CDR2 YYEEEE. Trimming took 4 bases from V and 7 from J, leaving 15 bases between them. The CDR3 bases are TGTGCCAGCAGCCCGGACGGGGGGGGAAATTCACCCCTCCACTTT. Translated: CASSPDGGGNSPLHF.